These 2 T cell receptor beta chains originate from one sample sequenced in a study of beta chain features in type 1 diabetes. No cognate antigen is known for these TCRs. Reverse transcribing all isolated RNA meant expressed TCRB transcripts were sequenced. Using immunoSEQ multiplex PCR, the repertoire was profiled, and TCRdb retains in-frame clones only, with some absent. The table includes 120,000 or so clones, roughly 17% detected once. Study observations and caveats: Type 1 diabetes patients had TCRB CDR3s that were shorter (moderately but significantly so) in all four CD4+ subsets.

Sequenced: central memory CD4+ T cells from blood. These receptors originate from a man between 18 and 35 years old with type 1 diabetes.

This clone was detected only a few times. This chain joins TRBV7-6 and TRBJ2-7; 12 bases fit TRBD2. Trimming at V came to 5 bases and at J to 3 bases, leaving 8 bases not matched to a gene. CDR1 is SGHVS and CDR2 is FNYEAQ in the germline V gene. This CDR3 is built from 16 residues. The CDR3 DNA sequence: TGTGCCAGCAGCCCAGTGGCTAGCGGGAGGGTCTACGAGCAGTACTTC. This codes for CASSPVASGRVYEQYF.

On this clone itself: A single base separates this from a much larger clone, so it may be a read error. V gene TRBV2 combines with J gene TRBJ2-5, with no clear D. The length of the CDR3 is 10 residues. The germline V gene has CDR1 SNHLY and CDR2 FYNNEI. V was trimmed by 5 bases and J by 2 bases, leaving 0 bases between them. CDR3 sequence reads: CASSQETQYF. CDR3 coding DNA: TGTGCCAGCAGTCAAGAGACCCAGTACTTC.